This T cell receptor beta chain derives from a study of blood T cell repertoires in COVID-19. For the study at large: The study drew acute and convalescent COVID-19 samples from the United States, Italy and Spain.

Followed longitudinally, the Seattle patients had been enrolled during active infection. This clone was detected a few times. V gave up 10 bases and J gave up 2 bases, with 15 bases separating them. This CDR3 is 13 amino acids long. CDR1 is MDHEN and CDR2 is SYDVKM in the germline V gene. Study processing details: Quantification of nucleated cells was approximated via reference gene primer amplification. Sequencing used immunoSEQ multiplex PCR; TCRdb keeps in-frame clones, though not all of them. The V and J calls and clone size were taken over from that table, and D and trimming were inferred from the DNA. The sample holds fewer than 350,000 clones, approximately 89% seen once.

V is TRBV28 and J is TRBJ2-7, with D perhaps matching TRBD2 (7 bases). Sequencing input: peripheral blood. This receptor was taken from an older woman with COVID-19, enrolled during active disease. DNA of the CDR3: TGTGCCACTCGTGGGGGGGCCACCTACGAGCAGTACTTC. Translated, it gives CATRGGATYEQYF.